Each of the 21 T cell receptor beta chains below was sequenced from the same sample in a study of blood T cells in healthy people across ages. A second PCR of about 7 to 12 cycles used a sample-barcoded 5' primer and a J-beta primer mix. TCRdb independently ran MiXCR on the 5' RACE reads; one entry per CDR3 protein. This table has 1.8 million or so distinct CDR3 sequences, roughly 43% appearing once. Specimen: blood. All receptors derive from a human donor in good health.

The chain uses TRBV29-1 and TRBJ2-1; D gene uncertain. The CDR3 extends over 13 amino acids. V was trimmed by 4 bases and J by 2 bases, leaving 9 bases between them. Germline values: CDR1 SQVTM, CDR2 ANQGSEA. CDR3 residues: CSVALAPYNEQFF. The CDR3 DNA sequence: TGCAGCGTTGCTTTAGCCCCCTACAATGAGCAGTTCTTC.

The DNA for the CDR3 is TGTGCCAGCAGTGAAGCGGGTTGGGAGAGTCCCCGGGGAGCTTTCTTT. Translating gives CASSEAGWESPRGAFF. V gene TRBV6-1 combines with J gene TRBJ1-1, with D unclear. Germline V lookup: CDR1 MNHNS, CDR2 SASEGT. The V and J ends lost 0 bases and 10 bases respectively, with 21 bases between them. The CDR3 totals 16 residues.

This clonotype has just one count. The gene calls are TRBV20-1 and TRBJ1-1; D not resolved. With 0 bases removed from V and 5 bases from J, the gap between germline ends came to 13 bases. Per the germline V gene, CDR1 is DFQATT and CDR2 is SNEGSKA (reference sequence). This CDR3 is built from 14 residues. The CDR3 DNA sequence: TGCAGTGCTAGAGATCTAGAATGGAGGACTGAAGCTTTCTTT. Translation: CSARDLEWRTEAFF.

V and J are TRBV28 and TRBJ2-1; 7 bases are shared with TRBD2. CDR1 and CDR2 (germline): MDHEN, SYDVKM. The V segment lost 1 base and the J segment 6 bases; nucleotides outside the gene matches: 12. This CDR3 spans 17 amino acids. This chain's CDR3 is CASSLLGGAPVPNEQFF. As DNA, the CDR3 is TGTGCCAGCAGTTTATTGGGAGGGGCCCCGGTTCCCAATGAGCAGTTCTTC.

This chain connects TRBV6-5 to TRBJ2-1; TRBD2 matches 7 bases. The V gene end was trimmed by 10 bases and the J gene end by 7 bases; junction bases not matched to a gene: 13. CDR1 and CDR2 from the germline V gene are MNHEY and SVGAGI. This CDR3 is built from 14 residues. The CDR3: CATQVSTSRNEQFF. The DNA for the CDR3 is TGTGCCACCCAGGTCTCGACTAGCCGGAATGAGCAGTTCTTC.

CDR3 sequence (DNA): TGTGCCAGCAGCCGCCCCAGGACAGGGGGTCCCGGGGAGCTGTTTTTT. This encodes CASSRPRTGGPGELFF. The genes are TRBV6-2 or TRBV6-3 and TRBJ2-2; 10 positions match TRBD1. Germline values: CDR1 MNHEY, CDR2 SVGEGT. V was clipped by 6 bases and J by 6 bases; unmatched bases: 10. The CDR3 sequence is 16 residues long.

This clonotype was found once. CDR3 region: CASSPTTSGGAGELFF. Here the CDR3 DNA reads TGTGCCAGCTCACCGACGACTAGCGGGGGCGCCGGGGAGCTGTTTTTT. The chain uses TRBV18 and TRBJ2-2; the match to TRBD2 covers 12 bases. CDR1 is KGHSH and CDR2 is LQKENI in the germline V gene. The CDR3 totals 16 residues. The V gene end was trimmed by 3 bases and the J gene end by 6 bases; junction bases not matched to a gene: 5. The full variable domain, with the rest looked up from reference TRBV18 and TRBJ2-2, is NAGVMQNPRHLVRRRGQEARLRCSPMKGHSHVYWYRQLPEEGLKFMVYLQKENIIDESGMPKERFSAEFPKEGPSILRIQQVVRGDSAAYFCASSPTTSGGAGELFFGEGSRLTVL.

The genes are TRBV29-1 and TRBJ2-5; 10 bases match TRBD1. Germline V gene sequence: CDR1 SQVTM, CDR2 ANQGSEA. Trimming cost V 7 bases and J 5 bases; bases outside gene matches: 4. This CDR3 has 12 residues. Written as DNA, the CDR3 is TGCAGCGCCCTGGGACAGGGGGAGACCCAGTACTTC. Its protein product is CSALGQGETQYF. Supplemented by reference TRBV29-1 and TRBJ2-5, the full variable domain reads SAVISQKPSRDICQRGTSLTIQCQVDSQVTMMFWYRQQPGQSLTLIATANQGSEATYESGFVIDKFPISRPNLTFSTLTVSNMSPEDSSIYLCSALGQGETQYFGPGTRLLVL.

The chain links TRBV6-6 to TRBJ2-5, with 7 bases fitting TRBD1. The CDR3 length is 14 residues. The ends lost 5 bases at V and 11 bases at J; junction bases unmatched: 14. Germline lookup yields CDR1 MNHNY and CDR2 SVGAGI (reference sequence). The CDR3 loop is CASSQTTGLGEQYF. CDR3 sequence (DNA): TGTGCCAGCAGTCAGACGACAGGGTTGGGGGAGCAGTACTTC.

V usage is TRBV7-3 and J usage is TRBJ2-5, with a weak D call TRBD1 (6 bases). This CDR3 spans 12 amino acids. Trimming removed 2 bases from V and 11 bases from J, with 12 bases in between. Per germline, CDR1 SGHTA and CDR2 FQGTGA. CDR3 DNA: TGTGCCAGCAGCTTAGAGGCAGGGGAGCAGTACTTC. Translating gives CASSLEAGEQYF.

The CDR3 coding sequence is TGTGCCAGCAGCCCACAGGAAAGTGGTGGCTACACCTTC. Residues: CASSPQESGGYTF. This chain uses TRBV7-8 with TRBJ1-2; TRBD1 is a possible D gene (5 bases). The CDR3 runs to 13 residues. V dropped 5 bases and J dropped 7 bases, with 14 bases sitting between them. Germline V gene sequence: CDR1 SGHVS, CDR2 FQNEAQ.

This chain's CDR3 is CSAQSDRGDSYEQYF. The CDR3 nucleotides are TGCAGTGCCCAATCAGACAGGGGGGACTCCTACGAGCAGTACTTC. The rearrangement uses TRBV20-1 and TRBJ2-7, with 9 bases aligning to TRBD1. Germline CDR1 and CDR2: DFQATT and SNEGSKA (reference sequence). Unmatched junction bases numbered 9, after V lost 6 bases and J lost 0 bases. CDR3 size: 15 residues.

CDR3 sequence reads: CSARPTGVVDQPQHF. CDR3 in DNA: TGCAGTGCTAGACCCACAGGGGTAGTTGATCAGCCCCAGCATTTT. The chain couples TRBV20-1 to TRBJ1-5, with 7 bases lining up with TRBD1. Trimming at V came to 2 bases and at J to 5 bases, leaving 9 bases not matched to a gene. CDR1 is DFQATT and CDR2 is SNEGSKA in the germline V gene (reference sequence). The CDR3 spans 15 residues.

V is TRBV5-1 and J is TRBJ1-1; D call uncertain. CDR1 SGHRS and CDR2 YFSETQ come from the germline V gene. CDR3 length equals 14 residues. The V and J ends lost 6 bases and 8 bases respectively, with 20 bases between them. CDR3 DNA sequence: TGCGCCAGCACCCGGGATACGGAATTTGCCGAAGCTTTCTTT. Amino acids: CASTRDTEFAEAFF.

This clonotype was detected a few times. The chain is built from TRBV6-5 and TRBJ1-2, with D possibly TRBD1 on 5 matching bases. V was trimmed by 6 bases and J by 4 bases, leaving 9 bases between them. This CDR3 contains 12 residues. Germline-derived CDR1 and CDR2 are MNHEY and SVGAGI. The CDR3: CASRGTLYGYTF. Written as DNA, the CDR3 is TGTGCCAGCAGGGGGACCCTCTATGGCTACACCTTC.

This clonotype was counted only a few times. CDR3 bases: TGTGCCAGCAGCGGGACTAGCGGGGGTATATACTCCTACGAGCAGTACTTC. This gives the protein CASSGTSGGIYSYEQYF. The chain has TRBV6-6 and TRBJ2-7; 14 nucleotides align to TRBD2. The CDR3 spans 17 residues. Per germline, CDR1 MNHNY and CDR2 SVGAGI (reference sequence). V shed 6 bases and J 0 bases; nucleotides not matched to a gene: 7.

This clonotype turned up a few times. The chain links TRBV24-1 to TRBJ1-6; 7 bases match TRBD1. This CDR3 contains 15 residues. Trimming took 2 bases from V and 8 from J; bases not matched to a gene: 5. Per germline, CDR1 KGHDR and CDR2 SFDVKD. The CDR3 DNA is TGTGCCACCAGTGATTCGGGCAGGGGGGATTCACCCCTCCACTTT. Translation gives CATSDSGRGDSPLHF.

This CDR3 reads CAISESAGTMYNEQFF. The CDR3 nucleotides read TGTGCCATCAGTGAGTCAGCGGGGACCATGTACAATGAGCAGTTCTTC. The rearrangement links TRBV10-3 to TRBJ2-1; 7 bases align to TRBD2. The CDR3 runs 16 residues. Germline V gene lookup returns CDR1 ENHRY and CDR2 SYGVKD. With 0 bases clipped from V and 4 bases from J, the junction kept 6 bases outside the gene matches.

In its sample, this clonotype was seen a few times. The chain has TRBV5-1 and TRBJ2-5; D is uncertain. V was trimmed by 0 bases and J by 5 bases, leaving 14 bases between them. This CDR3 spans 15 amino acids. Germline V lookup: CDR1 SGHRS, CDR2 YFSETQ. The CDR3 loop is CASSLDTWSRETQYF. For the CDR3, the DNA is TGCGCCAGCAGCTTGGACACGTGGTCGCGTGAGACCCAGTACTTC.

This clonotype showed up just a few times. The chain joins TRBV12-3 or TRBV12-4 to TRBJ1-2, with 7 bases matching TRBD1. The CDR3 has 19 amino acids. Unmatched junction bases numbered 23, after V lost 3 bases and J lost 7 bases. The DNA for the CDR3 is TGTGCCAGCAGTTTTTATTCGAGGGGTCTCGGAGGGGGCGCTGGTGGCTACACCTTC. This sequence encodes CASSFYSRGLGGGAGGYTF.

There are a few counts of this clonotype. The rearrangement joins TRBV29-1 to TRBJ1-1, with D possibly TRBD1 on 5 matching bases. Germline V gene data show CDR1 as SQVTM and CDR2 as ANQGSEA. There are 12 residues in the CDR3. V was shortened by 5 bases and J by 2 bases, with 9 bases between the two germline ends. CDR3 nucleotides: TGCAGCGTTCGGGACGGAAACACTGAAGCTTTCTTT. Protein product: CSVRDGNTEAFF.